This TCR beta chain was recovered during a study of T cell responses to AZD1222 COVID-19 vaccine. The wider study: Pooling of second doses given at about 4 or about 12 weeks was done.

Broader study findings: Among the donors, most were white British and more were female, and clonal diversity was possibly underestimated.

Using immunoSEQ multiplex PCR, the repertoire was profiled, and TCRdb retains in-frame clones only, with some absent. Among 100,000 to 150,000 clones listed, over 75% were seen once. Deletions cut 4 bases from V and 0 bases from J, with 3 bases between. Germline V gene data show CDR1 as SGHRS and CDR2 as YFSETQ. The length of the CDR3 is 12 residues. This clone appeared a single time. Its target is unknown. The sample here was peripheral blood, taken on day 0 of AZD1222 vaccination. This sequence originates from an adult in good health. V and J are TRBV5-1 and TRBJ2-3; the D is unclear. The CDR3 DNA reads TGCGCCAGCAGCCGGAGCACAGATACGCAGTATTTT. It translates to CASSRSTDTQYF.